These 20 T cell receptor beta chains share one sample of origin, sequenced in a study of cytomegalovirus exposure and HLA in healthy donors (dated by TCRdb to about 2017). Library method: the immunoSEQ multiplex PCR assay. The source is immuneACCESS, and TCRdb retained only in-frame sequences with V and J called. Part of the clones is not carried over; for the studies checked, unresolved V genes explain less than half of this, and the remainder is unexplained. Across this sample there are about 150,000 clones, with around nine tenths seen only once. Approximately 20% of the sample is in the top ten clones. The sequenced sample consisted of PBMCs. These receptors all come from a man between 18 and 29 years old in good health and CMV-seropositive.

The J gene is TRBJ1-3, the V gene TRBV5-6; D remains unclear. CDR3 length: 15 amino acids. Trimming cost V 2 bases and J 0 bases, with 9 bases left between them. Germline V gives CDR1 SGHDT, CDR2 YYEEEE. The CDR3 DNA sequence: TGTGCCAGCAGCTTTTACAGCACCTCTGGAAACACCATATATTTT. Residues: CASSFYSTSGNTIYF.

The rearrangement links TRBV5-8 to TRBJ2-3; D remains unclear. Trimming took 5 bases from V and 8 from J, leaving 12 bases between them. Germline V gene data show CDR1 as SGHTS and CDR2 as YDEGEE. CDR3 length equals 12 residues. In DNA, the CDR3 is TGTGCCAGCAGTTCACGTAGTGGTACGCAGTATTTT. Encoded protein: CASSSRSGTQYF.

CDR3: CASRARDRDPDGYTF. The CDR3 DNA follows: TGTGCCAGTAGAGCCCGGGACAGGGATCCCGATGGCTACACCTTC. The gene calls are TRBV19 and TRBJ1-2, with 9 bases identical to TRBD1. The length of the CDR3 is 15 residues. Per germline, CDR1 LNHDA and CDR2 SQIVND (reference sequence). Losses at the gene ends were 6 bases for V and 6 bases for J; bases not matched to a gene: 11.

DNA of the CDR3: TGTGCCAGCAGCCCAGGGGGACAGGGAACCTACGAGCAGTACTTC. Translated, it gives CASSPGGQGTYEQYF. The chain recombines TRBV7-2 with TRBJ2-7; the match to TRBD1 covers 9 bases. Germline lookup yields CDR1 SGHTA and CDR2 FQGNSA. Trimming removed 5 bases from V and 2 bases from J; junction bases left unmatched: 7. The CDR3 length is 15 residues.

The chain carries TRBV4-3 and TRBJ1-1; D perhaps matches TRBD1 (5 bases). The CDR3 is 19 amino acids. Trimming took off 1 base at V and 0 bases at J, with 21 bases between the two ends. Germline CDR1 reads LGHNA; CDR2 reads YSLEER. The CDR3 loop is CASSQVRRGPEIMNTEAFF. Here the CDR3 DNA reads TGCGCCAGCAGCCAAGTTCGGAGGGGACCCGAGATCATGAACACTGAAGCTTTCTTT.

The chain uses TRBV2 and TRBJ1-3, with D maybe TRBD1 (6 bases). This CDR3 spans 14 amino acids. Germline values: CDR1 SNHLY, CDR2 FYNNEI. V lost 6 bases and J 4 bases, leaving 13 bases between the germline ends. This CDR3 reads CASSDRRIGNTIYF. The CDR3 DNA sequence: TGTGCCAGCAGCGACAGGAGAATAGGAAACACCATATATTTT.

The gene calls are TRBV6-5 and TRBJ1-6; 7 nucleotides match TRBD1. The CDR3 is 15 amino acids. The junction had 7 bases not matched to a gene; V was cut back by 6 bases and J by 5 bases. Germline V gives CDR1 MNHEY, CDR2 SVGAGI. The CDR3 spells CASRYLDRDNSPLHF. In nucleotides, the CDR3 is TGTGCCAGCAGATATTTAGACAGGGATAATTCACCCCTCCACTTT.

On this clone: Other DNA sequences from this sample encode an identical CDR3 as well. This chain uses TRBV2 with TRBJ1-2, with 7 bases identical to TRBD1. Looked up from germline, CDR1 is SNHLY and CDR2 is FYNNEI. The junction had 8 bases not matched to a gene; V was cut back by 7 bases and J by 0 bases. The CDR3 covers 15 residues. The CDR3 DNA follows: TGTGCCAGCAATGCAAGACAGGGCACTAACTATGGCTACACCTTC. Translation gives CASNARQGTNYGYTF.

The chain links TRBV5-4 to TRBJ2-1; possible D gene TRBD2, 5 bases. Trimming pared 4 bases from V and 14 bases from J, leaving 16 bases between. The germline V gene encodes CDR1 SGHNT and CDR2 YYREEE (reference sequence). This CDR3 has 12 amino acids. The CDR3: CASSPDFLQEFF. In DNA, the CDR3 is TGTGCCAGCAGCCCGGACTTTTTGCAGGAGTTCTTC.

The V gene is TRBV7-9, the J gene TRBJ2-1; TRBD2 matches 12 bases. Germline V lookup: CDR1 SEHNR, CDR2 FQNEAQ (reference sequence). After removal of 4 bases from V and 8 bases from J, the junction contained 12 bases not matched to a gene. This CDR3 spans 17 amino acids. CDR3 nucleotides: TGTGCCAGCAGCTCGACTAGCGGGAGTATAACGGTTGATGAGCAGTTCTTC. Protein: CASSSTSGSITVDEQFF.

As regards this clone: The sample has other DNA sequences that encode this CDR3 too. V gene TRBV6-1 combines with J gene TRBJ2-7; tentative D call: TRBD1 (7 bases). This CDR3 spans 14 amino acids. The ends were cut back, 4 bases at V and 0 bases at J, with 10 bases in the middle. Per germline, CDR1 MNHNS and CDR2 SASEGT. The CDR3 DNA sequence: TGTGCCAGCAGTGGCAGGGGGGCCTCCTACGAGCAGTACTTC. Translating it yields CASSGRGASYEQYF.

V is TRBV11-3 and J is TRBJ2-7; 7 bases map to TRBD1. This CDR3 is 13 amino acids long. Germline V gene sequence: CDR1 SGHNT, CDR2 YENEEA. V was clipped by 5 bases and J by 6 bases; unmatched bases: 7. DNA for the CDR3: TGTGCCAGCAGCGAGGGACAGACCCGCGAGCAGTACTTC. Protein: CASSEGQTREQYF.

This chain uses TRBV6-5 with TRBJ1-4; D is perhaps TRBD1 (5 bases). V was trimmed by 2 bases and J by 7 bases, leaving 17 bases between them. The CDR3 totals 16 residues. Germline CDR1 MNHEY, CDR2 SVGAGI. CDR3: CASSYGVEQGGEKLFF. For the CDR3, the DNA is TGTGCCAGCAGTTACGGCGTAGAGCAGGGCGGTGAAAAACTGTTTTTT.

The CDR3 spells CASSKWRGQGHYEQYF. CDR3 in DNA: TGTGCCAGCAGCAAATGGAGGGGACAGGGCCACTACGAGCAGTACTTC. This chain connects TRBV21-1 to TRBJ2-7; the D call of TRBD1 is as the table states it, not checked on the DNA. TRBV21-1 is a recognized pseudogene. The CDR3 covers 16 residues.

V is TRBV27 and J is TRBJ1-5; D gene uncertain. Germline V lookup: CDR1 MNHEY, CDR2 SMNVEV (reference sequence). The CDR3 is 14 amino acids. Trimming pared 9 bases from V and 3 bases from J, leaving 15 bases between. CDR3 sequence reads: CARVRQDYNQPQHF. Written as DNA, the CDR3 is TGTGCCAGAGTCCGGCAGGACTACAATCAGCCCCAGCATTTT.

The V and J genes are TRBV18 and TRBJ2-1; 8 positions agree with TRBD2. J lost 7 bases, V lost 3 bases, and 8 bases had no gene match. The germline V gene encodes CDR1 KGHSH and CDR2 LQKENI. The CDR3 is 15 residues long. The CDR3 DNA reads TGTGCCAGCTCACCGGTTAGCGTAGCGGGGAATGAGCAGTTCTTC. Encoded protein: CASSPVSVAGNEQFF.

This clone has more than one count but fewer than ten. The chain carries TRBV27 and TRBJ2-7; D gene ambiguous. The CDR3 extends over 16 amino acids. Trimming took off 5 bases at V and 3 bases at J, with 20 bases between the two ends. The V gene's germline CDR1 is MNHEY and CDR2 SMNVEV (reference sequence). The CDR3 loop reads CASSLYVLGARYEQYF. As DNA, the CDR3 is TGTGCCAGCAGTCTCTACGTCCTCGGAGCACGCTACGAGCAGTACTTC.

This clone has a handful of counts. This chain uses TRBV27 with TRBJ2-3, with 8 positions matching TRBD2. V shed 2 bases and J 2 bases; nucleotides not matched to a gene: 3. The CDR3 has 15 residues. In germline, CDR1 is MNHEY, CDR2 SMNVEV (reference sequence). Written as DNA, the CDR3 is TGTGCCAGCAGTTTACGGGAGGGTCTCACAGATACGCAGTATTTT. Translating it yields CASSLREGLTDTQYF.

Only a few counts were recorded for this clone. The chain couples TRBV18 to TRBJ1-2; D possibly corresponds to TRBD1 (6 bases). The CDR3 has 15 amino acids. CDR1 is KGHSH, CDR2 LQKENI, per germline. Trimming took 3 bases from V and 2 from J, leaving 13 bases between them. CDR3 nucleotides: TGTGCCAGCTCACCTAAGAACAGGGAGAACTATGGCTACACCTTC. This sequence encodes CASSPKNRENYGYTF.

The V and J genes are TRBV18 and TRBJ2-7; 10 nucleotides align to TRBD2. Per germline, CDR1 KGHSH and CDR2 LQKENI. Germline trimming cut 1 base from V and 0 bases from J; bases unmatched to any gene: 9. The CDR3 has 18 amino acids. The DNA of the CDR3 is TGTGCCAGCTCACCACGTGGGGTAGCGGGAGGCAGCTCCTACGAGCAGTACTTC. This translates into CASSPRGVAGGSSYEQYF.